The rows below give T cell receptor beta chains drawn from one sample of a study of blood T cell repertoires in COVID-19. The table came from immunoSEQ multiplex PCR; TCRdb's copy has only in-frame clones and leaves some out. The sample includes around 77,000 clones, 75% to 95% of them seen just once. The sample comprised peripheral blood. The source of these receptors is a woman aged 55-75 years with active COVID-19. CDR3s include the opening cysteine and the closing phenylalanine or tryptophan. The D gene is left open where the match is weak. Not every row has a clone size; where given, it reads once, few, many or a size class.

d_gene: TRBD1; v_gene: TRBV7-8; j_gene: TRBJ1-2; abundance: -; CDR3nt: TGTGCCAGCAGCCCACAGAGGACGGGACAGTATGGCTACACCTTC; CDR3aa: CASSPQRTGQYGYTF
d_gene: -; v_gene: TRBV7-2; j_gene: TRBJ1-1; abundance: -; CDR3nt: TGTGCCAGCGCCCCCAGGGAGAACACTGAAGCTTTCTTT; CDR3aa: CASAPRENTEAFF
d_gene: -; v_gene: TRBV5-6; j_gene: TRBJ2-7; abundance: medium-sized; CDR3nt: TGTGCCAGCAGCTTGCTAACTGCTCAACTACGTGGCGAGCAGTACTTC; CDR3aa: CASSLLTAQLRGEQYF
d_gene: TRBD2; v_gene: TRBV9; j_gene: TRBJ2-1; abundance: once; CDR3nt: TGTGCCAGCAGCGTAGTGGGACTAGATGGTGGGGAGCAGTTCTTC; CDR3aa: CASSVVGLDGGEQFF
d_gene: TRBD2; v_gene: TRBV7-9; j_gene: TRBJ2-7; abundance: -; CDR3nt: TGTGCCAGCCAGGCTAGCGGGGCCTACGAGCAGTACTTC; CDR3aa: CASQASGAYEQYF
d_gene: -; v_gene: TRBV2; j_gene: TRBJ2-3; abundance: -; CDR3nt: TGTGCCAGCAGTCCGGGCAGGGGCCCCGATACGCAGTATTTT; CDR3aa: CASSPGRGPDTQYF
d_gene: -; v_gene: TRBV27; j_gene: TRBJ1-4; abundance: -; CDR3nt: TGTGCCAGCAGTTCCGCCTGGCACCTTGAAAAACTGTTTTTT; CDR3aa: CASSSAWHLEKLFF
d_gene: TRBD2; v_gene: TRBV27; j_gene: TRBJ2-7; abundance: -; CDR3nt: TGTGCCAGCAGAATGGCGGGAGGCCCTTCCTACGAGCAGTACTTC; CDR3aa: CASRMAGGPSYEQYF
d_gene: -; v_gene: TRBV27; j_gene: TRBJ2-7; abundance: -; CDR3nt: TGTGCCAGCAGTCCGACAGGGAGGTGGGACGAGCAGTACTTC; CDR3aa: CASSPTGRWDEQYF
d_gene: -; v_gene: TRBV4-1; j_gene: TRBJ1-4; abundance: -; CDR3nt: TGCGCCAGCAGCCAGACACTCCGTGAAAAACTGTTTTTT; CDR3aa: CASSQTLREKLFF